What follows are 28 T cell receptor beta chains derived from one specimen sequenced in a study of cytomegalovirus exposure and HLA in healthy donors. Repertoires were generated with immunoSEQ multiplex PCR, while TCRdb's copy carries only in-frame clones and drops some. The data show some 150,000 clones, more than 70% seen once. The sequencing sample was made of PBMCs. The receptors stem from a human donor in good health.

This clone is a singleton in its sample. The genes are TRBV5-6 and TRBJ2-1; D not resolved. CDR3 length equals 16 residues. V lost 3 bases and J lost 0, with 13 bases in between. Germline CDR1 is SGHDT and CDR2 is YYEEEE. CDR3 protein: CASSWFVVSSYNEQFF. The CDR3 region has the DNA TGTGCCAGCAGCTGGTTCGTGGTGAGCTCCTACAATGAGCAGTTCTTC.

The count of this clone is one. The chain uses TRBV11-3 and TRBJ2-1; D is perhaps TRBD2 (5 bases). Germline V lookup: CDR1 SGHNT, CDR2 YENEEA. The V end lost 6 bases, the J end lost 2 bases, and 14 bases lay between the germline ends. The CDR3 runs 15 residues. CDR3 sequence: CASSPRDSPYNEQFF. Here the CDR3 DNA reads TGTGCCAGCAGTCCGAGGGATAGCCCCTACAATGAGCAGTTCTTC.

The CDR3 loop is CASSGTSGGTDTQYF. The DNA of the CDR3 is TGTGCCAGCAGCGGGACTAGCGGGGGCACAGATACGCAGTATTTT. This sequence joins TRBV7-6 and TRBJ2-3, with 13 bases matching TRBD2. CDR3 length equals 15 residues. With V trimmed by 5 bases and J by 1 base, 0 bases remained unmatched. From germline, CDR1 is SGHVS and CDR2 FNYEAQ. Together with reference TRBV7-6 and TRBJ2-3, the CDR3 gives the full variable domain: GAGVSQSPRYKVTKRGQDVALRCDPISGHVSLYWYRQALGQGPEFLTYFNYEAQQDKSGLPNDRFSAERPEGSISTLTIQRTEQRDSAMYRCASSGTSGGTDTQYFGPGTRLTVL.

The V gene is TRBV30, the J gene TRBJ2-3; 7 bases align to TRBD1. The CDR3 runs 14 residues. Trimming cost V 3 bases and J 9 bases; bases outside gene matches: 12. The V gene's germline CDR1 is GTSNPN and CDR2 SVGIG (reference sequence). Here the CDR3 DNA reads TGTGCCTGGAGCAAACTACCGCGGACAGGCACGCAGTATTTT. Its translation: CAWSKLPRTGTQYF.

The rearrangement joins TRBV11-2 to TRBJ2-7; 10 nucleotides align to TRBD2. Germline V gene sequence: CDR1 SGHAT, CDR2 FQNNGV. The CDR3 spans 16 residues. V was clipped by 1 base and J by 8 bases; unmatched bases: 11. CDR3 nucleotides: TGTGCCAGCAGCTTAGTTTCGGAAAGCGGGAGGGCCCAGCAGTACTTC. It yields the protein CASSLVSESGRAQQYF. Full variable domain (outside the CDR3, taken from reference TRBV11-2 and TRBJ2-7): EAGVAQSPRYKIIEKRQSVAFWCNPISGHATLYWYQQILGQGPKLLIQFQNNGVVDDSQLPKDRFSAERLKGVDSTLKIQPAKLEDSAVYLCASSLVSESGRAQQYFGPGTRLTVT.

V gene TRBV11-2 combines with J gene TRBJ1-1; D remains unclear. V shed 0 bases and J shed 7 bases, with 3 bases lying between them. This CDR3 is built from 11 residues. Germline assignment: CDR1 SGHAT and CDR2 FQNNGV. CDR3 in amino acids: CASSLEYEAFF. CDR3 DNA: TGTGCCAGCAGCTTAGAATATGAAGCTTTCTTT.

The V call is TRBV5-1, the J call TRBJ2-3, with 9 positions matching TRBD1. V dropped 2 bases and J dropped 2; count of bases not matched to a gene: 9. This CDR3 contains 17 residues. The germline gives CDR1 SGHRS, CDR2 YFSETQ. The CDR3 loop reads CASSFGTGTGSTDTQYF. As DNA, the CDR3 is TGCGCCAGCAGCTTTGGGACCGGGACAGGGTCCACAGATACGCAGTATTTT.

The chain carries TRBV30 and TRBJ2-1; D uncertain. The CDR3 consists of 13 residues. CDR1 is GTSNPN and CDR2 is SVGIG in the germline V gene (reference sequence). The V gene lost 0 bases and the J gene lost 4 bases, with 7 bases spanning the gap. CDR3 nucleotides: TGTGCCTGGAGTGTACGGTCTTACAATGAGCAGTTCTTC. Amino acids: CAWSVRSYNEQFF.

The V gene is TRBV5-1, the J gene TRBJ2-2; D perhaps matches TRBD2 (6 bases). The CDR3 has 15 residues. Germline assignment: CDR1 SGHRS and CDR2 YFSETQ. V lost 1 base, J lost 5 bases, and 12 bases lay in between. Here the CDR3 reads CASSLSSGLTGELFF. The CDR3 DNA follows: TGCGCCAGCAGCTTGTCTTCGGGACTGACCGGGGAGCTGTTTTTT. Based on the CDR3 plus reference TRBV5-1 and TRBJ2-2, the full variable domain is KAGVTQTPRYLIKTRGQQVTLSCSPISGHRSVSWYQQTPGQGLQFLFEYFSETQRNKGNFPGRFSGRQFSNSRSEMNVSTLELGDSALYLCASSLSSGLTGELFFGEGSRLTVL.

The chain carries TRBV7-3 and TRBJ1-2; tentative D call: TRBD1 (6 bases). The V gene's germline CDR1 is SGHTA and CDR2 FQGTGA. The CDR3 is 16 amino acids. V was shortened by 5 bases and J by 10 bases, with 26 bases between the two germline ends. The CDR3 region has the DNA TGTGCCAGCAGCCCCGATGTGAATGCAGGGGTAAGGGACTACACCTTC. It encodes CASSPDVNAGVRDYTF.

The CDR3 DNA reads as TGTGCCAGCAGCTTATTAGTACAGGGGGTCGATACGCAGTATTTT. Its protein product is CASSLLVQGVDTQYF. This chain links TRBV7-8 with TRBJ2-3; the match to TRBD1 covers 8 bases. The CDR3 length is 15 residues. Germline V gene lookup returns CDR1 SGHVS and CDR2 FQNEAQ. V gave up 2 bases and J gave up 6 bases; unmatched junction bases: 7.

This clone has more than one count but fewer than ten. V usage is TRBV25-1 and J usage is TRBJ1-4; perhaps TRBD1 as D (5 bases). Germline CDR1 reads MGHDK; CDR2 reads SYGVNS. This CDR3 spans 15 amino acids. V was clipped by 4 bases and J by 5 bases, with 14 bases between them. The CDR3 bases are TGTGCCAGCAGTGCCGCTACAGGTAGCAATGAAAAACTGTTTTTT. Amino acid sequence: CASSAATGSNEKLFF.

CDR3 bases: TGCGCCAGCAGCTTGTTTCCTAGCACAAGGGAAGAGACCCAGTACTTC. Translation: CASSLFPSTREETQYF. The rearrangement joins TRBV5-1 to TRBJ2-5; tentatively, D is TRBD2 (5 bases). Germline lookup yields CDR1 SGHRS and CDR2 YFSETQ. The V end lost 1 base, the J end lost 3 bases, and 16 bases lay between the germline ends. The CDR3 is 16 amino acids.

The chain couples TRBV4-3 to TRBJ1-1; no definite D call. This CDR3 is built from 15 residues. V shed 0 bases and J shed 1 base, with 9 bases lying between them. From germline, CDR1 is LGHNA and CDR2 YSLEER. This CDR3 reads CASSQDRGRNTEAFF. CDR3 coding DNA: TGCGCCAGCAGCCAAGATCGAGGGAGGAACACTGAAGCTTTCTTT.

J is TRBJ2-5 and V is TRBV7-8, with 8 bases that match TRBD1. The germline V gene encodes CDR1 SGHVS and CDR2 FQNEAQ. CDR3 length: 16 amino acids. The trim removed 2 bases at V and 1 base at J, leaving 6 bases unmatched. CDR3 sequence: CASSLRTGGFQETQYF. The CDR3 DNA reads TGTGCCAGCAGCTTACGCACAGGGGGATTCCAAGAGACCCAGTACTTC. The whole variable domain, filled in from reference TRBV7-8 and TRBJ2-5, reads GAGVSQSPRYKVAKRGQDVALRCDPISGHVSLFWYQQALGQGPEFLTYFQNEAQLDKSGLPSDRFFAERPEGSVSTLKIQRTQQEDSAVYLCASSLRTGGFQETQYFGPGTRLLVL.

This rearrangement joins TRBV9 to TRBJ2-3, with TRBD2 matching over 9 bases. V lost 3 bases to trimming and J lost 6 bases; unmatched junction nucleotides: 14. CDR3 length: 17 residues. The germline CDR1 and CDR2 sequences are SGDLS and YYNGEE. CDR3 loop: CASSGPPGASGEDTQYF. The CDR3 nucleotides read TGTGCCAGCAGCGGGCCCCCAGGGGCTAGCGGGGAGGATACGCAGTATTTT.

This CDR3 is CASSSVAGGSSYEQYF. CDR3 coding DNA: TGTGCCAGCAGTTCGGTCGCAGGTGGGTCGTCCTACGAGCAGTACTTC. V gene TRBV28 combines with J gene TRBJ2-7; D ambiguous. Between the trimmed V and J ends, which lost 4 bases and 1 base, there was a span of 17 bases. The CDR3 is 16 amino acids. Germline values: CDR1 MDHEN, CDR2 SYDVKM. Combining the CDR3 with reference TRBV28 and TRBJ2-7 gives the whole variable domain DVKVTQSSRYLVKRTGEKVFLECVQDMDHENMFWYRQDPGLGLRLIYFSYDVKMKEKGDIPEGYSVSREKKERFSLILESASTNQTSMYLCASSSVAGGSSYEQYFGPGTRLTVT.

The V call is TRBV10-3, the J call TRBJ2-1, with a weak D call TRBD2 (6 bases). V lost 3 bases and J lost 7, with 16 bases in between. Per the germline V gene, CDR1 is ENHRY and CDR2 is SYGVKD. The CDR3 spans 15 residues. CDR3 in amino acids: CAISELSGWRNEQFF. As DNA, the CDR3 is TGTGCCATCAGTGAACTTAGCGGATGGAGGAATGAGCAGTTCTTC.

The chain employs TRBV2 and TRBJ2-7; D perhaps matches TRBD2 (6 bases). Per the germline V gene, CDR1 is SNHLY and CDR2 is FYNNEI. The V end was cut by 3 bases, the J end by 4 bases, with 10 bases between. The length of the CDR3 is 13 residues. The CDR3 protein is CASSDRGRYEQYF. As DNA, the CDR3 is TGTGCCAGCAGTGACCGAGGGAGGTACGAGCAGTACTTC. Drawing the rest from reference TRBV2 and TRBJ2-7, the complete variable domain is EPEVTQTPSHQVTQMGQEVILRCVPISNHLYFYWYRQILGQKVEFLVSFYNNEISEKSEIFDDQFSVERPDGSNFTLKIRSTKLEDSAMYFCASSDRGRYEQYFGPGTRLTVT.

The V call is TRBV19, the J call TRBJ2-7; the match to TRBD1 covers 9 bases. The CDR3 spans 14 residues. From germline, CDR1 is LNHDA and CDR2 SQIVND (reference sequence). The ends lost 5 bases at V and 4 bases at J; junction bases unmatched: 6. The DNA of the CDR3 is TGTGCCAGTAGTCGAGGACAGGGGTATTACGAGCAGTACTTC. Protein sequence: CASSRGQGYYEQYF.

This rearrangement joins TRBV7-9 to TRBJ2-1; the D gene is possibly TRBD2 (6 bases). Germline CDR1 and CDR2: SEHNR and FQNEAQ (reference sequence). The ends were cut back, 1 base at V and 6 bases at J, with 16 bases in the middle. The CDR3 consists of 16 residues. The CDR3 loop is CASSLVGGRFGNEQFF. The CDR3 DNA is TGTGCCAGCAGCTTAGTGGGGGGACGCTTTGGCAATGAGCAGTTCTTC. The whole variable domain, remainder taken from reference TRBV7-9 and TRBJ2-1, is DTGVSQNPRHKITKRGQNVTFRCDPISEHNRLYWYRQTLGQGPEFLTYFQNEAQLEKSRLLSDRFSAERPKGSFSTLEIQRTEQGDSAMYLCASSLVGGRFGNEQFFGPGTRLTVL.

The genes are TRBV7-3 and TRBJ1-2; D is perhaps TRBD1 (5 bases). The length of the CDR3 is 15 residues. V dropped 4 bases and J dropped 4 bases, with 16 bases sitting between them. CDR1 is SGHTA, CDR2 FQGTGA, per germline. The CDR3 DNA reads as TGTGCCAGCAGCTCCGTCCGGTGGGGGGGCTATGGCTACACCTTC. Protein: CASSSVRWGGYGYTF.

The V gene is TRBV9, the J gene TRBJ1-1; a weak D match, TRBD1 (6 bases). From germline, CDR1 is SGDLS and CDR2 YYNGEE. There are 12 residues in the CDR3. V was pared by 3 bases and J by 11 bases, with 14 bases between. The CDR3 spells CASSAAGDMAFF. The CDR3 nucleotides are TGTGCCAGCAGCGCCGCCGGGGACATGGCTTTCTTT. Using reference TRBV9 and TRBJ1-1 for the parts outside the CDR3, the full variable domain is DSGVTQTPKHLITATGQRVTLRCSPRSGDLSVYWYQQSLDQGLQFLIQYYNGEERAKGNILERFSAQQFPDLHSELNLSSLELGDSALYFCASSAAGDMAFFGQGTRLTVV.

The chain is built from TRBV2 and TRBJ1-5, with D tentatively TRBD1 (6 bases). Germline V gene lookup returns CDR1 SNHLY and CDR2 FYNNEI. The CDR3 has 13 amino acids. Trimming took 6 bases from V and 3 from J, leaving 9 bases between them. CDR3 nucleotide sequence: TGTGCCAGCAGAGGGGGTATCAATCAGCCCCAGCATTTT. Residues: CASRGGINQPQHF.

J is TRBJ1-1 and V is TRBV6-6; the D is unclear. The CDR3 spans 12 residues. Per the germline V gene, CDR1 is MNHNY and CDR2 is SVGAGI (reference sequence). V was clipped by 1 base and J by 5 bases, with 5 bases between them. CDR3 sequence: CASSYLNTEAFF. CDR3 in DNA: TGTGCCAGCAGTTACTTAAATACTGAAGCTTTCTTT.

This sequence joins TRBV4-1 and TRBJ1-4; D remains ambiguous. V lost 0 bases to trimming and J lost 0 bases, with 8 bases between them. The CDR3 consists of 16 residues. Germline V gene sequence: CDR1 MGHRA, CDR2 YSYEKL. The CDR3, as DNA: TGCGCCAGCAGCCAAGAAGGGAGCGCAACTAATGAAAAACTGTTTTTT. This sequence encodes CASSQEGSATNEKLFF.

This clone was detected only once. The chain's CDR3 is CSVHTGWDTEAFF. CDR3 DNA: TGCAGCGTGCATACAGGGTGGGACACTGAAGCTTTCTTT. This rearrangement joins TRBV29-1 to TRBJ1-1; D might be TRBD1 (6 bases). CDR1 is SQVTM, CDR2 ANQGSEA, per germline. V was pared by 6 bases and J by 3 bases, with 14 bases between. This CDR3 has 13 amino acids. Full variable domain (remainder filled in from reference TRBV29-1 and TRBJ1-1): SAVISQKPSRDICQRGTSLTIQCQVDSQVTMMFWYRQQPGQSLTLIATANQGSEATYESGFVIDKFPISRPNLTFSTLTVSNMSPEDSSIYLCSVHTGWDTEAFFGQGTRLTVV.

This clone appeared once. The chain joins TRBV30 to TRBJ1-2; D is perhaps TRBD1 (6 bases). Germline-derived CDR1 and CDR2 are GTSNPN and SVGIG (reference sequence). The CDR3 runs 13 residues. The V and J ends lost 0 bases and 6 bases respectively, with 11 bases between them. The CDR3 bases are TGTGCCTGGAGTGTTCTAGGGGGGGATGGCTACACCTTC. Translation: CAWSVLGGDGYTF.